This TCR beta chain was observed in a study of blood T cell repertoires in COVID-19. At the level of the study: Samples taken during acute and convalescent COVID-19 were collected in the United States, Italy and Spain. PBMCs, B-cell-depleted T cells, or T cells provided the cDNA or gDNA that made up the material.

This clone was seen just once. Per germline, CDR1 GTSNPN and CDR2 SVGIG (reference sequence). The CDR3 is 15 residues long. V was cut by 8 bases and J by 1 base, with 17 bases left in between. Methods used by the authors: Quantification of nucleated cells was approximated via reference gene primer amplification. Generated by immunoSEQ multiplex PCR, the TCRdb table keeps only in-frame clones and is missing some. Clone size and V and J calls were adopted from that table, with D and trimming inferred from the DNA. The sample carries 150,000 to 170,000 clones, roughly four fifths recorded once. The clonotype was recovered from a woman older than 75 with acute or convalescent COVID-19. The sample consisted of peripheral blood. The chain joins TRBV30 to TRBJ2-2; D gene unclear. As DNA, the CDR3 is TGTGCCCGGAAAAGTTGGGCAGAGAACACCGGGGAGCTGTTTTTT. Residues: CARKSWAENTGELFF.